This record looks at one TCR beta chain sequence and its context. The data were produced by immunoSEQ multiplex PCR, yet TCRdb's version contains in-frame clones alone and is incomplete. The sample yields approximately 740,000 clones, about 74% seen once. This CDR3 spans 15 amino acids. CDR1 MNHEY and CDR2 SMNVEV come from the germline V gene (reference sequence). V lost 6 bases to trimming and J lost 8 bases; unmatched junction nucleotides: 10. This entry comes from a study of shared clonotypes between healthy human individuals. Sequencing was performed on memory CD4+ T cells sorted from blood. Subset reported: CD45RA-negative fraction. The gene calls are TRBV27 and TRBJ1-4; 9 bases agree with TRBD1. This clonotype was sampled from a woman aged 25 to 39 in good health. The CDR3 reads CASRTHRGRYEKLFF. In DNA, the CDR3 is TGTGCCAGCAGAACTCACAGGGGGCGATACGAAAAACTGTTTTTT. The full variable domain, with the rest looked up from reference TRBV27 and TRBJ1-4, is EAQVTQNPRYLITVTGKKLTVTCSQNMNHEYMSWYRQDPGLGLRQIYYSMNVEVTDKGDVPEGYKVSRKEKRNFPLILESPSPNQTSLYFCASRTHRGRYEKLFFGSGTQLSVL.